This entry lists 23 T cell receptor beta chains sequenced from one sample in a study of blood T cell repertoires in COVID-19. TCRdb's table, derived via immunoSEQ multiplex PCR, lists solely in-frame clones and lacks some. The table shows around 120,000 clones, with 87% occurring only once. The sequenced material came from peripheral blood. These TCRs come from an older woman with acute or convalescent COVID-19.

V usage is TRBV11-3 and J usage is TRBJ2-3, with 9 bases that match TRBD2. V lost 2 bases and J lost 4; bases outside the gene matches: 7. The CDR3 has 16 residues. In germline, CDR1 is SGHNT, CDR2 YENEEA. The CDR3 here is CASSLSSGGTADTQYF. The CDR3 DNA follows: TGTGCCAGCAGCTTATCCAGCGGGGGGACCGCAGATACGCAGTATTTT.

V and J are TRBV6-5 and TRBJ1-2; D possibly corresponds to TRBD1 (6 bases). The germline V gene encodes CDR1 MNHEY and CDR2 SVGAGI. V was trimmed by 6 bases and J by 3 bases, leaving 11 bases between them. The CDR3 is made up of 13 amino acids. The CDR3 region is CASSLDSYYGYTF. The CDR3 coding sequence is TGTGCCAGCAGCTTGGACAGCTACTATGGCTACACCTTC.

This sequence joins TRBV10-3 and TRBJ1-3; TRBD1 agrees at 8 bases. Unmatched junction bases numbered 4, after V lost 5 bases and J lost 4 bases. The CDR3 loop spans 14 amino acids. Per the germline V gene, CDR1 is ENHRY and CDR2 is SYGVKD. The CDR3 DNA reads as TGTGCCATCAGTCTTGGACAGGGAGGAAACACCATATATTTT. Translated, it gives CAISLGQGGNTIYF.

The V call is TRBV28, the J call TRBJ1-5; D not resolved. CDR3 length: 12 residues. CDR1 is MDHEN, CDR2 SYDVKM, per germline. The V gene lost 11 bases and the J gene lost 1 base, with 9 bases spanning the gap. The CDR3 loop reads CAGQVSNQPQHF. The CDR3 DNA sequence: TGTGCCGGCCAGGTGAGCAATCAGCCCCAGCATTTT.

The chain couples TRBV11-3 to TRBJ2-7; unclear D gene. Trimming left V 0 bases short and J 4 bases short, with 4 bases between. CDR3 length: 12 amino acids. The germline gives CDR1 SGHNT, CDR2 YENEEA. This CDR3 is CASSLEAYEQYF. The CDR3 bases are TGTGCCAGCAGCTTAGAAGCATACGAGCAGTACTTC.

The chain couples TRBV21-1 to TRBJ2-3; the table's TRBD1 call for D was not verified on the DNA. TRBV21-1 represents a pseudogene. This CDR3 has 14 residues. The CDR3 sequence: CASSKTPAGDTQYF. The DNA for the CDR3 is TGTGCCAGCAGCAAGACCCCGGCAGGCGATACGCAGTATTTT.

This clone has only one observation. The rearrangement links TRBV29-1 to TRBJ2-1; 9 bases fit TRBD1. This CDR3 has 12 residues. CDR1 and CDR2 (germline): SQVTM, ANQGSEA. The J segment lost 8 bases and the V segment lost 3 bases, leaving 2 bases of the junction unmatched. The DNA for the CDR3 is TGCAGCGTTGAGGACAGGGGTGATGAGCAGTTCTTC. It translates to CSVEDRGDEQFF.

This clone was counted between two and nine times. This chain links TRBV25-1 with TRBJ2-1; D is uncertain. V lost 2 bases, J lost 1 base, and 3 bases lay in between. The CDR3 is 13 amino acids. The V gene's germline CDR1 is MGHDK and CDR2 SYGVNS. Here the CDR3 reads CASSEQSYNEQFF. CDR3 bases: TGTGCCAGCAGTGAACAGTCCTACAATGAGCAGTTCTTC. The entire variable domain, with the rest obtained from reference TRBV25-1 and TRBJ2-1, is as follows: EADIYQTPRYLVIGTGKKITLECSQTMGHDKMYWYQQDPGMELHLIHYSYGVNSTEKGDLSSESTVSRIRTEHFPLTLESARPSHTSQYLCASSEQSYNEQFFGPGTRLTVL.

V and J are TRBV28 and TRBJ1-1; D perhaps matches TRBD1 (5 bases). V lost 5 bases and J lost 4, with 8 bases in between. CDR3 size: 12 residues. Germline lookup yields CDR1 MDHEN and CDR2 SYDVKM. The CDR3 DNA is TGTGCCAGCAGTGGGGGGAGCACTGAAGCTTTCTTT. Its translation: CASSGGSTEAFF.

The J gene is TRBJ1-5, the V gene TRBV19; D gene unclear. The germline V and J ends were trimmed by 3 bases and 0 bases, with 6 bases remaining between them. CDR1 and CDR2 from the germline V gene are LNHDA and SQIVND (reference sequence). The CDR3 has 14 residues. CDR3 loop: CASSMTYSNQPQHF. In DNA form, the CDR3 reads TGTGCCAGTAGTATGACATATAGCAATCAGCCCCAGCATTTT.

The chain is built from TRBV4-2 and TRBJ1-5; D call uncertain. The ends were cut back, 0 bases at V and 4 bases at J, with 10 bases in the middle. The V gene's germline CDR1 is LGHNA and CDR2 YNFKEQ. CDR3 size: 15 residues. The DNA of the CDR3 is TGTGCCAGCAGCCAAGAATCGAACTTAAATCAGCCCCAGCATTTT. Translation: CASSQESNLNQPQHF.

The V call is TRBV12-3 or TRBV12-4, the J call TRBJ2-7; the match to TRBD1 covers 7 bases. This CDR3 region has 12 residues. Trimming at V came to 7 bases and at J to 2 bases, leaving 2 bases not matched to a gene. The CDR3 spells CASTGQTYEQYF. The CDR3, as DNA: TGTGCCAGCACGGGACAGACCTACGAGCAGTACTTC.

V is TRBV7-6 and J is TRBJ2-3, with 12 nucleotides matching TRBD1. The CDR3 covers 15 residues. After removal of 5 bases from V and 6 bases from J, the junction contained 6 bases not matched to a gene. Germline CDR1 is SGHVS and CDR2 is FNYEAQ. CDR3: CASSPGTGGVDTQYF. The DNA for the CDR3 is TGTGCCAGCAGCCCCGGGACAGGGGGCGTGGATACGCAGTATTTT.

The CDR3 here is CASEEPAHPNTEAFF. CDR3 nucleotides: TGTGCCAGCGAGGAGCCCGCCCACCCGAACACTGAAGCTTTCTTT. The chain has TRBV7-9 and TRBJ1-1; D unresolved. The CDR3 length is 15 residues. CDR1 SEHNR and CDR2 FQNEAQ come from the germline V gene (reference sequence). Trimming left V 8 bases short and J 1 base short, with 17 bases between.

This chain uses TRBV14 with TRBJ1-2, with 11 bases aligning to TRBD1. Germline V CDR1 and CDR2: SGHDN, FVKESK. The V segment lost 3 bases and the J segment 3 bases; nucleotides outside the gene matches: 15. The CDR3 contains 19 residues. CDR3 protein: CASSHGLRGQGERDYGYTF. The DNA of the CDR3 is TGTGCCAGCAGCCATGGCCTGCGGGGACAGGGGGAAAGGGACTATGGCTACACCTTC.

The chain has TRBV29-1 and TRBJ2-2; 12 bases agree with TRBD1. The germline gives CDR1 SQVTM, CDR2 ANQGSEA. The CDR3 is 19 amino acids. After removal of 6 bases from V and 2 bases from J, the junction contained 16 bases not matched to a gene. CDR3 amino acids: CSVGLSWGQGAPNTGELFF. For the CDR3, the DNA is TGCAGCGTGGGCTTGAGTTGGGGACAGGGGGCCCCAAACACCGGGGAGCTGTTTTTT.

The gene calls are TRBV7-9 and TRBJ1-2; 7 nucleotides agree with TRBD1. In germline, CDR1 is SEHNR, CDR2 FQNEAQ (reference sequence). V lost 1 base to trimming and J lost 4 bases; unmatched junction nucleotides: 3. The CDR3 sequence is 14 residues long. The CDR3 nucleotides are TGTGCCAGCAGCTTAGAGGGACAGCCCTATGGCTACACCTTC. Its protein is CASSLEGQPYGYTF.

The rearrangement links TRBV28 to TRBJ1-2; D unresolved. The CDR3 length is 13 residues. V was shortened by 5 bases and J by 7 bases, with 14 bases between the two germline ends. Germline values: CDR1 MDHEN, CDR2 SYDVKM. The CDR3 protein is CASSPFSRFGYTF. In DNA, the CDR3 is TGTGCCAGCAGTCCCTTTTCTCGGTTTGGCTACACCTTC.

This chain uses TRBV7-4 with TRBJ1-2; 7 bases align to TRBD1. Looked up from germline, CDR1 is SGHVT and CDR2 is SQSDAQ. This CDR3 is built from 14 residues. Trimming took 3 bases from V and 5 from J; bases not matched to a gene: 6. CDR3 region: CASSFRQGVYGYTF. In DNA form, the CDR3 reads TGTGCCAGCAGCTTCCGGCAGGGGGTTTATGGCTACACCTTC.

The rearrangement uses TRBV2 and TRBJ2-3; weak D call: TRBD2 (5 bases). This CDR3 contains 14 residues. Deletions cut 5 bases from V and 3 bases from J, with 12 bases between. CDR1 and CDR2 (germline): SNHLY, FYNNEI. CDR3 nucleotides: TGTGCCAGCAGTTGGACTCAAGTTACAGATACGCAGTATTTT. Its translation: CASSWTQVTDTQYF.

In DNA form, the CDR3 reads TGTGCCAGCAGCTTGGGACAGGGAGTTTTTGGTGAAGCTTTCTTT. Its protein is CASSLGQGVFGEAFF. This chain connects TRBV5-6 to TRBJ1-1; TRBD1 matches at 7 bases. Germline CDR1 is SGHDT and CDR2 is YYEEEE. Trimming cost V 0 bases and J 7 bases; bases outside gene matches: 9. This CDR3 is 15 amino acids long. The full variable domain, rest sourced from reference TRBV5-6 and TRBJ1-1, is DAGVTQSPTHLIKTRGQQVTLRCSPKSGHDTVSWYQQALGQGPQFIFQYYEEEERQRGNFPDRFSGHQFPNYSSELNVNALLLGDSALYLCASSLGQGVFGEAFFGQGTRLTVV.

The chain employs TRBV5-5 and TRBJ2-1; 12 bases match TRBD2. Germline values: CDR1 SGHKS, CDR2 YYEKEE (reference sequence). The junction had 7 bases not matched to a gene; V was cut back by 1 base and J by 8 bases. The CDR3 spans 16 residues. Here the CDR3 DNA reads TGTGCCAGCAGCTTGCAAGCTAGCGGGAGGGTCCATGAGCAGTTCTTC. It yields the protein CASSLQASGRVHEQFF.

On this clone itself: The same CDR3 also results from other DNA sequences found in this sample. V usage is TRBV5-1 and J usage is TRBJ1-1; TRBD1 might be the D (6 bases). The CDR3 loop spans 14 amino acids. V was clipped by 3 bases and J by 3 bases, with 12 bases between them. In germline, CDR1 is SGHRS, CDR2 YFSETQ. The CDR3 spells CASSSQGGDTEAFF. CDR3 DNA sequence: TGCGCCAGCAGCTCCCAAGGGGGGGACACTGAAGCTTTCTTT.